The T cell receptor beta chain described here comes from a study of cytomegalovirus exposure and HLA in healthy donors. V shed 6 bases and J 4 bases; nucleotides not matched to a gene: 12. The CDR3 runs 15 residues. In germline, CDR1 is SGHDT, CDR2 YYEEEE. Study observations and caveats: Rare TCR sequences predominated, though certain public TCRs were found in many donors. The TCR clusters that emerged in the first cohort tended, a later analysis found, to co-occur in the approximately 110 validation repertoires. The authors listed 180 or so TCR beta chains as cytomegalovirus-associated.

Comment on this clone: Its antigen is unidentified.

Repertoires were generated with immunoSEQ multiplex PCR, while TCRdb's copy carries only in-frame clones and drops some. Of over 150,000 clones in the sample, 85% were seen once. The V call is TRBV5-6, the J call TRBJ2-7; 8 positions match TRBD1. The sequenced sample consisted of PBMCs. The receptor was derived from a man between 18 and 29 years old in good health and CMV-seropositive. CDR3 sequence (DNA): TGTGCCAGCACCTCCCGGACAGGGTCCCCTTACGAGCAGTACTTC. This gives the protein CASTSRTGSPYEQYF.